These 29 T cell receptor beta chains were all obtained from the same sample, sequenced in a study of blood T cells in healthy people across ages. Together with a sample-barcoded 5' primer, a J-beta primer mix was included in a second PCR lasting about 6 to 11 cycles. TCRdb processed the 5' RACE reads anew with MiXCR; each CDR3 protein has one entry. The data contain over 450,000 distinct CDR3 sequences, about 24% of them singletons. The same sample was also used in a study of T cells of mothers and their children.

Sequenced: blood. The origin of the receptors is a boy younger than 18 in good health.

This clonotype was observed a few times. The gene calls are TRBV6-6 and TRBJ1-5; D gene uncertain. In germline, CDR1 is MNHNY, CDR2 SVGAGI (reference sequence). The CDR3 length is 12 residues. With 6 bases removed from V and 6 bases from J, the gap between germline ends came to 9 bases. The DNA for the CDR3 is TGTGCCAGCAGACACTCCGGTCAGCCCCAGCATTTT. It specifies CASRHSGQPQHF.

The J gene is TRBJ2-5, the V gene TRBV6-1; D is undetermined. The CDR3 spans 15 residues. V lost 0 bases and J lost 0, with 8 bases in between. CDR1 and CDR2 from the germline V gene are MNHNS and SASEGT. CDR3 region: CASSEAITHQETQYF. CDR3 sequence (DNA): TGTGCCAGCAGTGAAGCCATAACCCACCAAGAGACCCAGTACTTC.

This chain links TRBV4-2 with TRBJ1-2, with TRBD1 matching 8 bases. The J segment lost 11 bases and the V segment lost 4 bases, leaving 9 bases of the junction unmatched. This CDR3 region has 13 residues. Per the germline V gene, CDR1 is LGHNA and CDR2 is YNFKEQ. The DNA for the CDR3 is TGTGCCAGCAGCCGGGACAGGTCCAGTTTTTACACCTTC. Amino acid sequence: CASSRDRSSFYTF.

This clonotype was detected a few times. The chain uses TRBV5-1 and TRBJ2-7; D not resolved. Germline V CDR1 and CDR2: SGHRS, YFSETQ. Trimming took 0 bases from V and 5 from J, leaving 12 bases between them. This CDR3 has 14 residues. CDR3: CASSLGPPQNEQYF. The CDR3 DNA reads TGCGCCAGCAGCTTGGGACCGCCGCAGAACGAGCAGTACTTC.

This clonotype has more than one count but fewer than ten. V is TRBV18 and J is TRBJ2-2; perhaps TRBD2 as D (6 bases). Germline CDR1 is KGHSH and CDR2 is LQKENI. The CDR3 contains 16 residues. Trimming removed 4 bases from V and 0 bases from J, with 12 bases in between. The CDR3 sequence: CASSLGSSSNTGELFF. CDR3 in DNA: TGTGCCAGCTCACTCGGGAGCAGCTCGAACACCGGGGAGCTGTTTTTT.

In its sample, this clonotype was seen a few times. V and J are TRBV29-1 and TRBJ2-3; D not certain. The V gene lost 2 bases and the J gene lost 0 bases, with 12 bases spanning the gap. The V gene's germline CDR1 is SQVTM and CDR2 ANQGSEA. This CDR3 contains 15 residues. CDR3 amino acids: CSVELVWQSTDTQYF. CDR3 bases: TGCAGCGTTGAATTGGTGTGGCAGAGCACAGATACGCAGTATTTT.

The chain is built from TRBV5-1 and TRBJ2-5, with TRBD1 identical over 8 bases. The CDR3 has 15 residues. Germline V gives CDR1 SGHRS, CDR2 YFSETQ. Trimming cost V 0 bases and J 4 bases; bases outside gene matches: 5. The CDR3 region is CASSLGQGSGETQYF. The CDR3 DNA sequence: TGCGCCAGCAGCTTGGGACAGGGGTCGGGAGAGACCCAGTACTTC.

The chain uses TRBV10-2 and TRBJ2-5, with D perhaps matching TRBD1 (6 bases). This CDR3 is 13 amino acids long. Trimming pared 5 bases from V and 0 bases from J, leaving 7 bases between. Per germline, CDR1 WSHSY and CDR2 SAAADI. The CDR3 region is CASSWDNQETQYF. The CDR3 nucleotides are TGCGCCAGCAGTTGGGACAACCAAGAGACCCAGTACTTC.

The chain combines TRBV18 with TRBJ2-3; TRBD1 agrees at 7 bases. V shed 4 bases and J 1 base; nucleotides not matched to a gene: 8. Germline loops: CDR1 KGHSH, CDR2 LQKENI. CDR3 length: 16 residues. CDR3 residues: CASSHTTGMGTDTQYF. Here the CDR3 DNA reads TGTGCCAGCTCACACACGACAGGGATGGGCACAGATACGCAGTATTTT.

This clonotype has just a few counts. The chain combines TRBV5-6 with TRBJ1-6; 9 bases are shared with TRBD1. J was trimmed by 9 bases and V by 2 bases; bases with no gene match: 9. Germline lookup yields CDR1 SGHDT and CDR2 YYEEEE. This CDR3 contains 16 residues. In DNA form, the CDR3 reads TGTGCCAGCAGCTTAACAGGGGGCGAGTTTACTTCACCCCTCCACTTT. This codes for CASSLTGGEFTSPLHF.

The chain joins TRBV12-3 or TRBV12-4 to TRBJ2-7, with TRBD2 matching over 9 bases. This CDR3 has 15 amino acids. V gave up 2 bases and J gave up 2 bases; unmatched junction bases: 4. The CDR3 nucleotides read TGTGCCAGCAGTTTAAGGGCTAGCGGGGCCTACGAGCAGTACTTC. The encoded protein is CASSLRASGAYEQYF.

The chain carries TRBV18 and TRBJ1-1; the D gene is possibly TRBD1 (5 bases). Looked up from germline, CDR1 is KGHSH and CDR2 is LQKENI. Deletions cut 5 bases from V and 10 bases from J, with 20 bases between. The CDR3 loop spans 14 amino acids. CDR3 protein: CASSSQGDRGGAFF. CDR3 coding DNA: TGTGCCAGCTCATCCCAAGGGGACCGGGGGGGAGCTTTCTTT.

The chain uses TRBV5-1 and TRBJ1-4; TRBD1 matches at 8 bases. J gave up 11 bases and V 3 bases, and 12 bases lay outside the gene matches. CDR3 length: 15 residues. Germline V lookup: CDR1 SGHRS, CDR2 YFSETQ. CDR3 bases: TGCGCCAGCAGCTCGGGGGGACAGGTTAAGGGGAAACTGTTTTTT. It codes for CASSSGGQVKGKLFF.

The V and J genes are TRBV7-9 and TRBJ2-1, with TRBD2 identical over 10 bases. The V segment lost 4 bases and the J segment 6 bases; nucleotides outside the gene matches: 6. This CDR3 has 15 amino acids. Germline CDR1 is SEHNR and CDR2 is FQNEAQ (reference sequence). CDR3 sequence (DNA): TGTGCCAGCAGCTATAGCGGGAGGAGGGTCAATGAGCAGTTCTTC. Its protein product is CASSYSGRRVNEQFF. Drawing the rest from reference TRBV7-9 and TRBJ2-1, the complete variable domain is DTGVSQNPRHKITKRGQNVTFRCDPISEHNRLYWYRQTLGQGPEFLTYFQNEAQLEKSRLLSDRFSAERPKGSFSTLEIQRTEQGDSAMYLCASSYSGRRVNEQFFGPGTRLTVL.

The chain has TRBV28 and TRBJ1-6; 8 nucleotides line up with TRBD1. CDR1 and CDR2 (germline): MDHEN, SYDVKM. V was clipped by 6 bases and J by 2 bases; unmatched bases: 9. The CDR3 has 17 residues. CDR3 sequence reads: CASRLTGGFTYNSPLHF. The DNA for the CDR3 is TGTGCCAGCAGACTTACAGGGGGTTTCACCTATAATTCACCCCTCCACTTT.

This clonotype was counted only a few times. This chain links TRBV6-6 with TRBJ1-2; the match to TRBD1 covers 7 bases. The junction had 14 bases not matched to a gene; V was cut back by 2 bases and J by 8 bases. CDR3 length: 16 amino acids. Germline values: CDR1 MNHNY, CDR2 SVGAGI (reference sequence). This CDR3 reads CASSYNTETGKHGYTF. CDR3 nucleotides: TGTGCCAGCAGTTACAATACCGAGACAGGGAAGCACGGCTACACCTTC.

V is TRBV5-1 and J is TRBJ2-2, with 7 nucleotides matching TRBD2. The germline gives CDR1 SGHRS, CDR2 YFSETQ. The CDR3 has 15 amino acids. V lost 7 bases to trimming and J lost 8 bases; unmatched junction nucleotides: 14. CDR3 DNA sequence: TGCGCCAGCGGTCCTAGCGGCACCCCGGCTGGGGAGCTGTTTTTT. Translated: CASGPSGTPAGELFF.

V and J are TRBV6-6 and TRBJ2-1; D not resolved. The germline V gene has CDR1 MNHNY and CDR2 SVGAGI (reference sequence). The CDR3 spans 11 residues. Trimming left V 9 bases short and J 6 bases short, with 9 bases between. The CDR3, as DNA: TGTGCCAGTGGGCTTCGCAATGAGCAGTTCTTC. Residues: CASGLRNEQFF.

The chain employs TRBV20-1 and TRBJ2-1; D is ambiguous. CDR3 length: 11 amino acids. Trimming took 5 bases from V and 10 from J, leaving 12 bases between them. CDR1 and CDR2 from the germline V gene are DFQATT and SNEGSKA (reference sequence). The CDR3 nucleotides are TGCAGTGCTGGCACTTTGGACGAGCAGTTCTTC. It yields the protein CSAGTLDEQFF.

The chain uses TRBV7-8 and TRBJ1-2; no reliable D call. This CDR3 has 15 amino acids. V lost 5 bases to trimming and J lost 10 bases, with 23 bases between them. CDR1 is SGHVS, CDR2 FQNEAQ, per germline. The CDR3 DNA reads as TGTGCCAGCAGCCTAATCTCAACTGGGAAGACTCTCTACACCTTC. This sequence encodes CASSLISTGKTLYTF. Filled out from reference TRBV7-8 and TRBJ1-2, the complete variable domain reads GAGVSQSPRYKVAKRGQDVALRCDPISGHVSLFWYQQALGQGPEFLTYFQNEAQLDKSGLPSDRFFAERPEGSVSTLKIQRTQQEDSAVYLCASSLISTGKTLYTFGSGTRLTVV.

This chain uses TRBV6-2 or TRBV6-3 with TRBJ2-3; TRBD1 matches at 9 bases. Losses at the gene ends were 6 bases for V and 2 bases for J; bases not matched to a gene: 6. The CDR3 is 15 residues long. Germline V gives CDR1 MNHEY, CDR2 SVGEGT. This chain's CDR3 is CASSLNRGHTDTQYF. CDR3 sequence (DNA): TGTGCCAGCAGCCTAAACAGGGGGCACACAGATACGCAGTATTTT.

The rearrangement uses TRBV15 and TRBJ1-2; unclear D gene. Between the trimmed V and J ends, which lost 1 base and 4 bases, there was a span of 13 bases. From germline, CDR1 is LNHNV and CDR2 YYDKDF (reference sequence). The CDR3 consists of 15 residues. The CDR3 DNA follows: TGTGCCACCAGCAGAGCGGCAGGCGGTTCCTATGGCTACACCTTC. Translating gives CATSRAAGGSYGYTF.

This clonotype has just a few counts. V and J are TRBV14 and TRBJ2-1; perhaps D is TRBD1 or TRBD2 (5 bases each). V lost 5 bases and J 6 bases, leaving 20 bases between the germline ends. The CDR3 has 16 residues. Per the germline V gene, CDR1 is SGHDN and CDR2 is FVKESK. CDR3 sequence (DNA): TGTGCCAGCAGCGAAAATAGGGCGTTGGGGACCAATGAGCAGTTCTTC. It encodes CASSENRALGTNEQFF.

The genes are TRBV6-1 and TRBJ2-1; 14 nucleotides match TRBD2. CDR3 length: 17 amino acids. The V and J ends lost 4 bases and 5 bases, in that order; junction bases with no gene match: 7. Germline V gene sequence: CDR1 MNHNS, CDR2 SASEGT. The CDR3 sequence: CASSVTGTSGSHNEQFF. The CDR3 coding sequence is TGTGCCAGCAGTGTAACCGGGACTAGCGGGAGTCACAATGAGCAGTTCTTC.

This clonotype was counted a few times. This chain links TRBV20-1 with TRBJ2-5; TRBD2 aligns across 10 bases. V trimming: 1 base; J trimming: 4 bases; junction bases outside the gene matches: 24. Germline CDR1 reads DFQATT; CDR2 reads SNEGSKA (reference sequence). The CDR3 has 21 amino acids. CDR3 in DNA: TGCAGTGCTAGAGTATATCAGTTGGCTAGCGGGAGCTTTTGGTTAGCAGAGACCCAGTACTTC. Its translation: CSARVYQLASGSFWLAETQYF.

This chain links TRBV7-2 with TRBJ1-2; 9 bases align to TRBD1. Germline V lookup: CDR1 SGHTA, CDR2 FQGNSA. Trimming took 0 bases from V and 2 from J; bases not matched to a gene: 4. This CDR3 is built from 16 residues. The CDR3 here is CASSLAGTGFNYGYTF. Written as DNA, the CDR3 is TGTGCCAGCAGCTTAGCCGGGACAGGGTTCAACTATGGCTACACCTTC.

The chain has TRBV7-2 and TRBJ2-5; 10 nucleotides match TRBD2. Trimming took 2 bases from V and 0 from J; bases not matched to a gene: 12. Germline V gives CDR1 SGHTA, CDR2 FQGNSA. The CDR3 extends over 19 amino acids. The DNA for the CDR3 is TGTGCCAGCAGCTTATGGGCTCTGTCCCTAGCGGGGGACCAAGAGACCCAGTACTTC. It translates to CASSLWALSLAGDQETQYF.

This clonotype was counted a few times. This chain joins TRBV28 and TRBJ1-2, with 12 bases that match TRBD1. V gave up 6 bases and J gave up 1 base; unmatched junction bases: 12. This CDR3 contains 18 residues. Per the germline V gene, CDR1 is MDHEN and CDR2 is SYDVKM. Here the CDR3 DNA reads TGTGCCAGCAGGATCACGCCGGGACAGGGGGCGGGTAACTATGGCTACACCTTC. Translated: CASRITPGQGAGNYGYTF.

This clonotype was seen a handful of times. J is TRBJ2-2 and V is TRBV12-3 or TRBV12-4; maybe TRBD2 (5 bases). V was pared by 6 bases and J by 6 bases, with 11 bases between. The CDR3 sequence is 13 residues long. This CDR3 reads CASSAVLAGELFF. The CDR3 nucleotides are TGTGCCAGCAGCGCCGTACTAGCCGGGGAGCTGTTTTTT.